This T cell receptor beta chain was identified in a study of regulatory T cells in long-lasting Graves disease. General study findings and limits: There was favoring of TRBV28, TRBJ1-2 and TRBJ2-5 in persistent disease. A greater number of public clonotypes (fewer than 3,000) was shared by persistent patients than by new patients (approximately 1,000).

Indicated time point: newly diagnosed GD, antithyroid drugs for less than 3 months. From PBMCs, RNA was extracted and then used to make the TCR library. Details on this clonotype: Its antigen remains unidentified.

The CDR3 has 17 amino acids. The J segment lost 9 bases and the V segment lost 5 bases, leaving 13 bases of the junction unmatched. In building TCR beta libraries, iRepertoire HTBI primers were used together with Arm-PCR of CDR3 regions. TCRdb re-called the multiplex PCR reads with MiXCR, one entry per CDR3 protein. The sample includes approximately 480,000 distinct CDR3 sequences, about a sixth seen only once; the top ten take approximately 12%. This sample also appeared in a second study, on T cells in Graves' hyperthyroidism and ophthalmopathy.

The rearrangement uses TRBV12-3 or TRBV12-4 and TRBJ2-1; 13 positions match TRBD2. Sample: peripheral blood mononuclear cells (PBMCs), taken at new diagnosis, from a patient treated with antithyroid drugs. The clonotype was recovered from a man between 40 and 49 years old with Graves disease. The CDR3 here is CASSQTKGLAGTSEQFF. As DNA, the CDR3 is TGTGCCAGCAGTCAAACGAAGGGACTAGCGGGAACGAGTGAGCAGTTCTTC.